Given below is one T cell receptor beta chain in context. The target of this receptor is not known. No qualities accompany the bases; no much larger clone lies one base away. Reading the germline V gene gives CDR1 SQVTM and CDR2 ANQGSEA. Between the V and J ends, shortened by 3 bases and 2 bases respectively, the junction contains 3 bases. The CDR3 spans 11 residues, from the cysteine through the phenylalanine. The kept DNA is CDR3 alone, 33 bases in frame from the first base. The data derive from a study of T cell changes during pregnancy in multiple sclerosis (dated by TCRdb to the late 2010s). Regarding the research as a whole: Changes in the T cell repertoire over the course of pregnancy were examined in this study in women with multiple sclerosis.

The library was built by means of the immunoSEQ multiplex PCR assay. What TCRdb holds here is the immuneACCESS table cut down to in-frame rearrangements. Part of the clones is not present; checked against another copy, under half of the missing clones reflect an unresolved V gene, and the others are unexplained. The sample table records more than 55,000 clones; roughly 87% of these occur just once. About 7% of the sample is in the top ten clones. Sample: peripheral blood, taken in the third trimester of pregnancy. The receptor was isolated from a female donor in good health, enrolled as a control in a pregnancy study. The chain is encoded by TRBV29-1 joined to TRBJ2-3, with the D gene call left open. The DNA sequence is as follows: TGCAGCGTTGATATCACAGATACGCAGTATTTT. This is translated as CSVDITDTQYF.